Listed below are T cell receptor beta chains from one sample, sequenced in a study. TCRdb re-derived calls from the 5' RACE reads in MiXCR, one entry per CDR3 protein. The repertoire holds fewer than 75,000 distinct CDR3 sequences, less than 30% seen once, with under 2.5% in the top ten. The sequenced sample was tumor-infiltrating Tregs sorted from the breast tumor. Receptors were obtained from a female donor with breast cancer. Both conserved end residues are part of each CDR3. The D gene is left open where the match is weak. Clone size is given for some rows only: seen once, a few or many times, or a class if the clone is expanded.

D: TRBD1
V: TRBV20-1
J: TRBJ1-6
size: many
length: 15
CDR3: CSARDRTGGNSPLHF
DNA: TGCAGTGCTAGAGACCGAACAGGGGGCAATTCACCCCTCCACTTT

D: .
V: TRBV29-1
J: TRBJ2-7
size: medium-sized
length: 12
CDR3: CSVVRDSYEQYF
DNA: TGCAGCGTTGTAAGGGACTCCTACGAGCAGTACTTC

D: TRBD1
V: TRBV6-2/TRBV6-3
J: TRBJ2-7
size: few
length: 14
CDR3: CATYSGTVGVVQYF
DNA: TGTGCCACCTACTCCGGGACAGTGGGTGTGGTGCAGTACTTC

D: .
V: TRBV20-1
J: TRBJ2-1
size: .
length: 13
CDR3: CSARTISRNEQFF
DNA: TGCAGTGCACGGACAATCAGTCGTAATGAGCAGTTCTTC

D: TRBD1
V: TRBV7-9
J: TRBJ1-1
size: few
length: 14
CDR3: CASRAGTVNTEAFF
DNA: TGTGCCAGCAGGGCCGGGACAGTGAACACTGAAGCTTTCTTT

D: .
V: TRBV2
J: TRBJ2-4
size: few
length: 12
CDR3: CASSLSVNIQYF
DNA: TGTGCCAGCAGTTTATCAGTAAACATTCAGTACTTC

D: .
V: TRBV7-9
J: TRBJ1-1
size: .
length: 13
CDR3: CASSLNRNTEAFF
DNA: TGTGCCAGCAGCTTAAACCGAAACACTGAAGCTTTCTTT

D: .
V: TRBV9
J: TRBJ1-2
size: .
length: 15
CDR3: CASSVSSGPDGGYTF
DNA: TGTGCCAGCAGCGTAAGTTCCGGTCCGGACGGTGGCTACACCTTC

D: TRBD1
V: TRBV5-1
J: TRBJ1-1
size: many
length: 15
CDR3: CASSWSTGLNTEAFF
DNA: TGCGCCAGCAGCTGGTCGACAGGGTTGAACACTGAAGCTTTCTTT

D: TRBD2
V: TRBV5-1
J: TRBJ2-1
size: few
length: 14
CDR3: CASSRLAGSSEQFF
DNA: TGCGCCAGCAGTAGGTTAGCGGGAAGCAGCGAGCAGTTCTTC

D: .
V: TRBV20-1
J: TRBJ1-6
size: many
length: 13
CDR3: CSAIRAYPSPLHF
DNA: TGCAGTGCTATCCGTGCTTACCCCTCACCCCTCCACTTT

D: TRBD2
V: TRBV4-3
J: TRBJ2-1
size: .
length: 15
CDR3: CASSEGSLREVGQFF
DNA: TGCGCCAGCAGCGAAGGGTCCTTGCGGGAGGTAGGGCAGTTCTTC

D: .
V: TRBV5-4
J: TRBJ1-2
size: .
length: 13
CDR3: CASSLYDNYGYTF
DNA: TGTGCCAGCAGCTTGTACGACAACTATGGCTACACCTTC

D: .
V: TRBV5-5
J: TRBJ2-3
size: .
length: 15
CDR3: CASSLVGQSTDTQYF
DNA: TGTGCCAGCAGCTTGGTCGGACAATCCACAGATACGCAGTATTTT

D: .
V: TRBV7-6
J: TRBJ2-3
size: .
length: 12
CDR3: CASSLVEDTQYF
DNA: TGTGCCAGCAGCTTAGTGGAAGATACGCAGTATTTT

D: .
V: TRBV6-1
J: TRBJ1-1
size: medium-sized
length: 13
CDR3: CASNLRVNTEAFF
DNA: TGTGCCAGCAACCTAAGGGTGAACACTGAAGCTTTCTTT

D: .
V: TRBV10-1
J: TRBJ2-7
size: .
length: 12
CDR3: CASSEGRNKQYF
DNA: TGCGCCAGCAGCGAGGGCAGGAACAAGCAGTACTTC

D: .
V: TRBV6-6
J: TRBJ1-6
size: many
length: 15
CDR3: CASSPQGGINSPLHF
DNA: TGTGCCAGCAGTCCCCAGGGAGGGATTAATTCACCCCTCCACTTT

D: TRBD2
V: TRBV4-3
J: TRBJ2-1
size: many
length: 17
CDR3: CASSRESGSASYNEQFF
DNA: TGCGCCAGCAGCCGTGAAAGCGGGAGCGCCTCCTACAATGAGCAGTTCTTC

D: .
V: TRBV29-1
J: TRBJ2-2
size: few
length: 14
CDR3: CSVEDQGRTGELFF
DNA: TGCAGCGTTGAAGATCAGGGGAGGACCGGGGAGCTGTTTTTT

D: .
V: TRBV2
J: TRBJ1-2
size: .
length: 14
CDR3: CASRKEDMNYGYTF
DNA: TGTGCCAGCAGGAAGGAGGACATGAACTATGGCTACACCTTC

D: .
V: TRBV20-1
J: TRBJ2-1
size: .
length: 14
CDR3: CGALGGGTYNEQFF
DNA: TGCGGTGCTTTGGGAGGTGGGACCTACAATGAGCAGTTCTTC

D: .
V: TRBV6-1
J: TRBJ1-2
size: few
length: 13
CDR3: CASSVEQLYGYTF
DNA: TGTGCCAGCAGTGTAGAACAGCTCTATGGCTACACCTTC

D: .
V: TRBV7-9
J: TRBJ2-5
size: medium-sized
length: 18
CDR3: CASSLRPPAQGGKETQYF
DNA: TGTGCCAGCAGCCTGAGGCCCCCCGCACAGGGGGGGAAAGAGACCCAGTACTTC

D: TRBD1
V: TRBV5-6
J: TRBJ1-2
size: few
length: 15
CDR3: CASSLVTGENYGYTF
DNA: TGTGCCAGCAGCTTGGTCACAGGGGAAAACTATGGCTACACCTTC

D: .
V: TRBV5-5
J: TRBJ1-5
size: .
length: 16
CDR3: CASSLDPQTSNQPQHF
DNA: TGTGCCAGCAGCTTGGATCCGCAGACTAGCAATCAGCCCCAGCATTTT

D: .
V: TRBV7-3
J: TRBJ2-7
size: .
length: 13
CDR3: CASSLGYIGEQYF
DNA: TGTGCCAGCAGCTTGGGGTATATTGGGGAGCAGTACTTC

D: TRBD2
V: TRBV15
J: TRBJ2-7
size: .
length: 15
CDR3: CATSLAGDGYDEQYF
DNA: TGTGCCACCAGCCTAGCGGGAGATGGTTACGACGAGCAGTACTTC

D: TRBD1
V: TRBV20-1
J: TRBJ1-4
size: .
length: 16
CDR3: CSARDPRQGGNEKLFF
DNA: TGCAGTGCTAGAGACCCTCGACAGGGTGGTAATGAAAAACTGTTTTTT

D: .
V: TRBV20-1
J: TRBJ2-5
size: once
length: 14
CDR3: CSAMDDQNQETQYF
DNA: TGCAGTGCCATGGATGACCAGAACCAAGAGACCCAGTACTTC

D: .
V: TRBV28
J: TRBJ2-5
size: .
length: 14
CDR3: CASGRPEFQETQYF
DNA: TGTGCCAGCGGGAGACCTGAATTCCAAGAGACCCAGTACTTC

D: .
V: TRBV6-5
J: TRBJ1-4
size: .
length: 14
CDR3: CASRGVLRSGKLLF
DNA: TGTGCCAGCAGGGGAGTTCTTCGGTCTGGAAAACTGCTTTTT

D: TRBD1
V: TRBV4-1
J: TRBJ2-7
size: .
length: 15
CDR3: CASSQPNRGDYEQYF
DNA: TGCGCCAGCAGCCAACCGAACAGGGGTGACTACGAGCAGTACTTC

D: .
V: TRBV6-1
J: TRBJ1-5
size: many
length: 12
CDR3: CASSKGTQPQHF
DNA: TGTGCCAGCAGTAAGGGTACTCAGCCCCAGCATTTT

D: TRBD1
V: TRBV7-2
J: TRBJ1-1
size: few
length: 13
CDR3: CASTQSGTGKAFF
DNA: TGTGCCAGCACTCAATCCGGGACAGGGAAAGCTTTCTTT

D: .
V: TRBV25-1
J: TRBJ2-7
size: .
length: 12
CDR3: CASGKQGYEQYF
DNA: TGTGCCAGCGGAAAACAGGGTTACGAGCAGTACTTC

D: TRBD2
V: TRBV4-2
J: TRBJ2-1
size: .
length: 15
CDR3: CASSPTSGVGNEQFF
DNA: TGTGCCAGCAGCCCGACTAGCGGGGTGGGCAATGAGCAGTTCTTC

D: .
V: TRBV7-9
J: TRBJ2-1
size: .
length: 14
CDR3: CASSLGVRNNEQFF
DNA: TGTGCCAGCAGCTTAGGGGTCAGAAACAATGAGCAGTTCTTC

D: .
V: TRBV20-1
J: TRBJ1-5
size: many
length: 14
CDR3: CSAMRDIINQPQHF
DNA: TGCAGTGCTATGAGGGACATAATCAATCAGCCCCAGCATTTT

D: TRBD2
V: TRBV29-1
J: TRBJ2-1
size: .
length: 13
CDR3: CSVGAGVSNEQFF
DNA: TGCAGCGTGGGAGCGGGAGTGAGCAATGAGCAGTTCTTC

D: .
V: TRBV12-5
J: TRBJ2-3
size: few
length: 15
CDR3: CASGPGIGHSDTQYF
DNA: TGTGCTAGTGGTCCCGGAATTGGGCACTCAGATACGCAGTATTTT

D: .
V: TRBV20-1
J: TRBJ2-4
size: .
length: 13
CDR3: CSAPGSSKNIQYF
DNA: TGCAGTGCCCCCGGGTCTTCAAAAAACATTCAGTACTTC

D: TRBD1
V: TRBV20-1
J: TRBJ1-1
size: many
length: 12
CDR3: CSASRGRDEAFF
DNA: TGCAGTGCTAGTAGGGGGCGGGATGAAGCTTTCTTT

D: .
V: TRBV7-9
J: TRBJ2-5
size: .
length: 14
CDR3: CASSLRAGLETQYF
DNA: TGTGCCAGCAGCTTAAGGGCAGGGCTGGAGACCCAGTACTTC

D: .
V: TRBV6-1
J: TRBJ2-1
size: many
length: 15
CDR3: CASSDIGALGYEQFF
DNA: TGTGCCAGCAGTGATATAGGGGCTCTTGGGTATGAGCAGTTCTTC